The subject of this entry is one T cell receptor (beta chain). These data are taken from a study of T cell responses to AZD1222 COVID-19 vaccine. The method was immunoSEQ multiplex PCR; TCRdb's version includes in-frame clones alone and lacks a portion of them. The profile shows tens of thousands of clones, just under 80% of them singletons. Trimming took 2 bases from V and 1 from J, leaving 11 bases between them. The CDR3 is 15 residues long. From germline, CDR1 is SGHAT and CDR2 FQNNGV. The chain is built from TRBV11-2 and TRBJ1-1, with TRBD1 as a possible D gene (6 bases). This sample comprised peripheral blood, obtained on day 0 of AZD1222 vaccination. This TCR derives from an adult in good health. The CDR3 sequence: CASSLMTGKNTEAFF. For the CDR3, the DNA is TGTGCCAGCAGCTTAATGACAGGCAAGAACACTGAAGCTTTCTTT. Looking up the rest from reference TRBV11-2 and TRBJ1-1 gives the full variable domain: EAGVAQSPRYKIIEKRQSVAFWCNPISGHATLYWYQQILGQGPKLLIQFQNNGVVDDSQLPKDRFSAERLKGVDSTLKIQPAKLEDSAVYLCASSLMTGKNTEAFFGQGTRLTVV.